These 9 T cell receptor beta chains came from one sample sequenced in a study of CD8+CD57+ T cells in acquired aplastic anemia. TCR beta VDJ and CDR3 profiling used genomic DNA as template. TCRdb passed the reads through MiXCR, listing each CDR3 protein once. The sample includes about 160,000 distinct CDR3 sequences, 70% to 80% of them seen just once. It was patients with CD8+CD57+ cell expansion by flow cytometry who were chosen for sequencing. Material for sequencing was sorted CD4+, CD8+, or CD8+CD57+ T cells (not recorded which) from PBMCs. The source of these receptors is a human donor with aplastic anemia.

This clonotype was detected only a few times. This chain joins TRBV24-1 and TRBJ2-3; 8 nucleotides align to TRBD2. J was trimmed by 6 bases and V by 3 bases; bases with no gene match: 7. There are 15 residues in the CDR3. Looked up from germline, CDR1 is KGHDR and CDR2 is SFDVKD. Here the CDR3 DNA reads TGTGCCACCAGTGATCCGCGGGGGGCCGGGGATACGCAGTATTTT. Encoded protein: CATSDPRGAGDTQYF.

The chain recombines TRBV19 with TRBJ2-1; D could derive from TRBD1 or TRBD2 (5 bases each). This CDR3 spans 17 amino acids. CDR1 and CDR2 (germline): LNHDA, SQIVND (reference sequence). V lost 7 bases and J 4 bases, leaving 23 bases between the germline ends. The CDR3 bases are TGTGCCAGTATGGGAGTGGGAGACAGCCAGACATACAATGAGCAGTTCTTC. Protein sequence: CASMGVGDSQTYNEQFF.

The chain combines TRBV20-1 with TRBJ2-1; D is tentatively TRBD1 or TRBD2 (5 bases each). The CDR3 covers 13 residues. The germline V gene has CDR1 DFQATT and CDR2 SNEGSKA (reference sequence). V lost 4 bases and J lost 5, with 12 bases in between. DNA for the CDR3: TGCAGTGCTAAACCCGGGGCCCACAATGAGCAGTTCTTC. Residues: CSAKPGAHNEQFF.

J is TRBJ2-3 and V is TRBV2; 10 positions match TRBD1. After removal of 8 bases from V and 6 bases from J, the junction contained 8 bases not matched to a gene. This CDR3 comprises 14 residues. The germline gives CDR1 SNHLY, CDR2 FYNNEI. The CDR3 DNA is TGTGCCAGCTTCAGGGACAGGGGCCTGGATACGCAGTATTTT. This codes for CASFRDRGLDTQYF.

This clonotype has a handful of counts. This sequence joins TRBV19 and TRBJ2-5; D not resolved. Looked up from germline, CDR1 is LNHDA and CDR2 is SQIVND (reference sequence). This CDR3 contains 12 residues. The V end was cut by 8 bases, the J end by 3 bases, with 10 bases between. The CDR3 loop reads CASRQGKETQYF. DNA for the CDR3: TGTGCCAGTCGCCAAGGGAAAGAGACCCAGTACTTC.

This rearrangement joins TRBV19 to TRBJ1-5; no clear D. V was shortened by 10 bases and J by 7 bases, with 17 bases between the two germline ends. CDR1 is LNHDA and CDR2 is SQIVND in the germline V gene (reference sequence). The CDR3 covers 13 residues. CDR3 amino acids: CATALARGQPQHF. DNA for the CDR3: TGTGCCACTGCCTTGGCACGCGGGCAGCCCCAGCATTTT.

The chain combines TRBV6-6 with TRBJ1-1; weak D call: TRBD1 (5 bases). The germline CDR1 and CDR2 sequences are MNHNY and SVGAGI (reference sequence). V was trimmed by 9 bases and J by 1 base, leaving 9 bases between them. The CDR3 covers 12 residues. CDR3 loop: CASWDGNTEAFF. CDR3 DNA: TGTGCCAGTTGGGACGGGAACACTGAAGCTTTCTTT.

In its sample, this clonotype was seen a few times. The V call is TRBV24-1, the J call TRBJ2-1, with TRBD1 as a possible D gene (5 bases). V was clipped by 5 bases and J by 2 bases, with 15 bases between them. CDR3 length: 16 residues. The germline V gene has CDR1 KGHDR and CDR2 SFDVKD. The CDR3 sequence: CATSGYPRGTYNEQFF. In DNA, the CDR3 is TGTGCCACCAGTGGTTACCCTAGGGGAACCTACAATGAGCAGTTCTTC.

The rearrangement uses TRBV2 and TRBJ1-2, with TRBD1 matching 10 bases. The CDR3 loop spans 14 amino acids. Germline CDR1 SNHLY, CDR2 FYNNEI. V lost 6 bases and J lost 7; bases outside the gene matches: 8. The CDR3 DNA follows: TGTGCCAGCAGGGCCGACAGGGGGCTAAGTGGCTACACCTTC. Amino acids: CASRADRGLSGYTF.